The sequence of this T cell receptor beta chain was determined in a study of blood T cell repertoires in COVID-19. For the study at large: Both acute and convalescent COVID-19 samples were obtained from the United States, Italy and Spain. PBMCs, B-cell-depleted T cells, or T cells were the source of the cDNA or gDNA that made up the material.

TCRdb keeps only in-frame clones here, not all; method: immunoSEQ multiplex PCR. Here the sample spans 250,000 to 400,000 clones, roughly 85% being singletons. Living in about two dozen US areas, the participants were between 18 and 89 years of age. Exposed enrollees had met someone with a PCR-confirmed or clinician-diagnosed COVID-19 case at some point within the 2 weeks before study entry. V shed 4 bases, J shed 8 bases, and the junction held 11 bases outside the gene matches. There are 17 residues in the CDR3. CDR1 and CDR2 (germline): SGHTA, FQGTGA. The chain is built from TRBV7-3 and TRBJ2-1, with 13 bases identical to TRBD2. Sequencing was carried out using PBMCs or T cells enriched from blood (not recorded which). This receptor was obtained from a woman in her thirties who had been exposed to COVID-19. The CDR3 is CASSSPGLAGLVDEQFF. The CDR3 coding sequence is TGTGCCAGCAGCTCCCCGGGACTAGCGGGATTGGTCGATGAGCAGTTCTTC. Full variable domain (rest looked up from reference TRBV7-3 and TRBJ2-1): GAGVSQTPSNKVTEKGKYVELRCDPISGHTALYWYRQSLGQGPEFLIYFQGTGAADDSGLPNDRFFAVRPEGSVSTLKIQRTERGDSAVYLCASSSPGLAGLVDEQFFGPGTRLTVL.